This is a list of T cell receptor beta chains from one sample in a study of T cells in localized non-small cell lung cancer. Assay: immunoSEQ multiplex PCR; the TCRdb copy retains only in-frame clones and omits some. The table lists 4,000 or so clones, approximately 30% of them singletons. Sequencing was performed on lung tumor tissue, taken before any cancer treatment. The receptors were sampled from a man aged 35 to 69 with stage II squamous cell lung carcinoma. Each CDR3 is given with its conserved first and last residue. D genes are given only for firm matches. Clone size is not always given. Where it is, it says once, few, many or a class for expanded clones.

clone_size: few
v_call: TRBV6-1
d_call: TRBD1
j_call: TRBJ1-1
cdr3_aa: CASSEVDRASFF
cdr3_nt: TGTGCCAGCAGTGAAGTCGACAGGGCTTCTTTCTTT

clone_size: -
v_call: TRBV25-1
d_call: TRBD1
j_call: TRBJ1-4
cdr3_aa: CASSDSGQGAGEKLFF
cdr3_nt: TGTGCCAGCAGTGATTCGGGACAGGGGGCAGGGGAAAAACTGTTTTTT

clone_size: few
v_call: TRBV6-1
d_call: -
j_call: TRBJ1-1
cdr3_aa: CASSEAFRVGNTEAFF
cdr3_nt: TGTGCCAGCAGTGAAGCGTTTCGGGTCGGGAACACTGAAGCTTTCTTT

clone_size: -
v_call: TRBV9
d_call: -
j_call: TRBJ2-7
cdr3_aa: CASSRTAGIDEQYF
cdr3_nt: TGTGCCAGTTCCCGGACAGCGGGAATCGACGAGCAGTACTTC

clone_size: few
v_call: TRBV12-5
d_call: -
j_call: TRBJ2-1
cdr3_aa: CASGAGSYNEQFF
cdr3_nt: TGTGCTAGTGGTGCCGGGTCCTACAATGAGCAGTTCTTC

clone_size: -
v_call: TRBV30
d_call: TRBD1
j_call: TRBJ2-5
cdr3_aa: CAWSAGDRDQETQYF
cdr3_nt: TGTGCCTGGAGTGCAGGGGACAGGGACCAAGAGACCCAGTACTTC

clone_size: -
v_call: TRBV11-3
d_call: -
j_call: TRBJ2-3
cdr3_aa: CASRAGGGTDTQYF
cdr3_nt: TGTGCCAGCAGGGCCGGCGGGGGCACAGATACGCAGTATTTT

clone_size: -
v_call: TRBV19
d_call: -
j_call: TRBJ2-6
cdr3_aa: CASSRGEVRANVLTF
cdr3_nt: TGTGCCAGTAGTAGGGGGGAGGTGAGGGCCAACGTCCTGACTTTC

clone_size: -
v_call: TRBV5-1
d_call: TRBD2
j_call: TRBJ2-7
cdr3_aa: CASSLNPGLAENYEQYF
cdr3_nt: TGCGCCAGCAGCCTCAACCCCGGGCTAGCGGAAAACTACGAGCAGTACTTC

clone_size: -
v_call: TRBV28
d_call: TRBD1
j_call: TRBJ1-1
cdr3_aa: CASSNYRGTEAFF
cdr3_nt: TGTGCCAGCAGTAACTACAGGGGCACTGAAGCTTTCTTT

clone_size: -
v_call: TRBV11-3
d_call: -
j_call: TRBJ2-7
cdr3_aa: CASSSPGSSYEQYF
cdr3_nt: TGTGCCAGCAGCTCCCCAGGGAGTTCCTACGAGCAGTACTTC

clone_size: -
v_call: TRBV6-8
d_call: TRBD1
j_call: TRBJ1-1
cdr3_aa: CASSYAQGGASRTEAFF
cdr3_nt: TGTGCCAGCAGTTACGCCCAGGGGGGCGCAAGTAGAACTGAAGCTTTCTTT

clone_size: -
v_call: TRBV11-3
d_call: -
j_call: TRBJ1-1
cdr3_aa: CASSLDSLNTEAFF
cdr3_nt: TGTGCCAGCAGCTTAGACAGTCTGAACACTGAAGCTTTCTTT

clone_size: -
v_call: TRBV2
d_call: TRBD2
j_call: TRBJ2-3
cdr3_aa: CASRVTGTITDTQYF
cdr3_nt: TGTGCCAGCAGAGTAACCGGGACTATCACAGATACGCAGTATTTT

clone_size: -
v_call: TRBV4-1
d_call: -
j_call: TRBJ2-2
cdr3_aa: CASAREQGTNTGELFF
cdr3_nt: TGCGCCAGCGCCCGGGAGCAGGGAACGAACACCGGGGAGCTGTTTTTT

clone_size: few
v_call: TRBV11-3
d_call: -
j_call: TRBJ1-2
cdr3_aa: CASSQGGQLYGYTF
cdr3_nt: TGTGCCAGCAGCCAAGGGGGGCAGTTGTATGGCTACACCTTC

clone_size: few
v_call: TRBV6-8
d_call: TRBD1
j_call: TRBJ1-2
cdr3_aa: CASRQFGGQGASNYGYTF
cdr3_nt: TGTGCCAGCAGGCAGTTCGGGGGACAGGGGGCATCTAACTATGGCTACACCTTC

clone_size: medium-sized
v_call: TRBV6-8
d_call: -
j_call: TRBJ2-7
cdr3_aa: CASSPGPYEQYF
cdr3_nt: TGTGCCAGCAGCCCGGGCCCGTACGAGCAGTACTTC

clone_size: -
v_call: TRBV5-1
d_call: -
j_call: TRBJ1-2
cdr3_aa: CASSLVTGDELGYTF
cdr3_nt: TGCGCCAGCAGCTTGGTCACGGGGGATGAGCTAGGCTACACCTTC

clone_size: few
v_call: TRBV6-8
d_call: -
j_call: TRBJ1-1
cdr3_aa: CASRKQTRGGTEAFF
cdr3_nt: TGTGCCAGCAGAAAACAGACCCGTGGGGGCACTGAAGCTTTCTTT

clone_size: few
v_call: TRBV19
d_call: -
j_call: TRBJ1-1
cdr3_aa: CASTRGTNTEAFF
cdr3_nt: TGTGCCAGTACGAGGGGGACGAACACTGAAGCTTTCTTT

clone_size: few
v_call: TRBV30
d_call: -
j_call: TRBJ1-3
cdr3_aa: CAWTDGGGNTIYF
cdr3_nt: TGTGCCTGGACCGACGGGGGGGGAAACACCATATATTTT

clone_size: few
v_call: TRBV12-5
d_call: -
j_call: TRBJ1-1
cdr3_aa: CASGLDRINTEAFF
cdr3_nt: TGTGCTAGTGGTTTGGACAGGATCAACACTGAAGCTTTCTTT

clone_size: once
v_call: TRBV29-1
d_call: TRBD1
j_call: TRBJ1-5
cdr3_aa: CSVGTGTGGGEPQHF
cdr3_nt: TGCAGCGTTGGAACCGGGACAGGGGGTGGAGAGCCCCAGCATTTT

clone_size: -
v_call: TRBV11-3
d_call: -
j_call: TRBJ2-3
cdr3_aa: CASSGRDSSTDTQYF
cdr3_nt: TGTGCCAGCAGCGGGCGGGACAGTAGCACAGATACGCAGTATTTT

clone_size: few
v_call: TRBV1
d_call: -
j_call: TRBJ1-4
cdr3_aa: CASSQDPQSNEKLFF
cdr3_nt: TGCGCCAGCAGCCAAGACCCCCAGTCCAATGAAAAACTGTTTTTT

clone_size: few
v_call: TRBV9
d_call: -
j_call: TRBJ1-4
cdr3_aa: CASRGRDGEATNEKLFF
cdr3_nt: TGTGCCAGCAGAGGACGGGATGGAGAGGCAACTAATGAAAAACTGTTTTTT

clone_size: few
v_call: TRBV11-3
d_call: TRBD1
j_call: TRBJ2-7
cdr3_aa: CASSFEGALSYEQYF
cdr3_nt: TGTGCCAGCAGCTTTGAGGGGGCCCTCAGTTACGAGCAGTACTTC